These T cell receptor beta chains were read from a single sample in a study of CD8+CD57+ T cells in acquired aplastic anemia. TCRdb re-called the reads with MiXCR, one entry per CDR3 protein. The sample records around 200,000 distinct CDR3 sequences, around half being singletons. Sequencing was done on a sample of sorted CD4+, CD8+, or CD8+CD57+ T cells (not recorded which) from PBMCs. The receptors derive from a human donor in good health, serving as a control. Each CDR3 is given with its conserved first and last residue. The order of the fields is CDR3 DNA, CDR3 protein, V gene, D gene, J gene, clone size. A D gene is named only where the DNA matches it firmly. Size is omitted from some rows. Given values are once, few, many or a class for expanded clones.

TGTGCCAGCAGCTTAACCGGGACAGGGAACACCGGGGAGCTGTTTTTT | CASSLTGTGNTGELFF | TRBV9 | TRBD1 | TRBJ2-2 | .
TGTGCCAGCTCACCACAACAGGGGAGCTCCTACAATGAGCAGTTCTTC | CASSPQQGSSYNEQFF | TRBV18 | TRBD1 | TRBJ2-1 | few
TGCAGTGCTAACGGGCAGACCTACGAGCAGTACTTC | CSANGQTYEQYF | TRBV20-1 | . | TRBJ2-7 | .
TGTGCCAGTAGTATGTTAGGGGGGAGGGAGACCCAGTACTTC | CASSMLGGRETQYF | TRBV19 | . | TRBJ2-5 | .
TGTGCCAGTAGTGTAACCGGGACGCTGACCTACAATGAGCAGTTCTTC | CASSVTGTLTYNEQFF | TRBV19 | . | TRBJ2-1 | .
TGTGCCAGCCTCCTTTACAGGGTAGGAAACACTGAAGCTTTCTTT | CASLLYRVGNTEAFF | TRBV6-5 | . | TRBJ1-1 | many
TGTGCCAGCAGTTTGGCAGAGACCCAGTACTTC | CASSLAETQYF | TRBV12-3/TRBV12-4 | . | TRBJ2-5 | many
TGTGCCAGCAGCCCACACGACGGGGCAGGGGTCTCCTACGAGCAGTACTTC | CASSPHDGAGVSYEQYF | TRBV7-9 | . | TRBJ2-7 | .
TGTGCCACCAGTGATAGAGGGACAGACTATGGCTACACCTTC | CATSDRGTDYGYTF | TRBV24-1 | TRBD1 | TRBJ1-2 | .
TGCAGTGCTAGTCTAGGGGTCCAGCCCCAGCATTTT | CSASLGVQPQHF | TRBV20-1 | . | TRBJ1-5 | .
TGTGCCAGCAGTTTATGGGACAAGGGGCAGCCCCAGCATTTT | CASSLWDKGQPQHF | TRBV28 | . | TRBJ1-5 | many
TGTGCCAGTAGTATGACAGATTATAGCAATCAGCCCCAGCATTTT | CASSMTDYSNQPQHF | TRBV19 | . | TRBJ1-5 | many
TGTGCCAGCAGCCGTCCCGGGACAGGTTCCTATGGCTACACCTTC | CASSRPGTGSYGYTF | TRBV7-3 | TRBD1 | TRBJ1-2 | many
TGCGCCAGCAGCCCAAGCGCGGGTTCTGGGGCCGACGTCCTGACTTTC | CASSPSAGSGADVLTF | TRBV4-1 | . | TRBJ2-6 | .
TGTGCCACCAGGACTGACGCTAGCACAGATACGCAGTATTTT | CATRTDASTDTQYF | TRBV10-3 | . | TRBJ2-3 | .
TGCAGCGCTTCAGGGGGTAGCAATCAGCCCCAGCATTTT | CSASGGSNQPQHF | TRBV29-1 | TRBD1 | TRBJ1-5 | many
TGCGCCAGCAGCGTCCAGGGGATTCAGCCCCAGCATTTT | CASSVQGIQPQHF | TRBV9 | . | TRBJ1-5 | .
TGCAGCGTTGAGTATCTGGGGGGGCCAGGCAATGAGCAGTTCTTC | CSVEYLGGPGNEQFF | TRBV29-1 | . | TRBJ2-1 | .
TGCGCCAGCAGCTTGGCCGGGACAGGGGGCCTCTACGAGCAGTACTTC | CASSLAGTGGLYEQYF | TRBV5-1 | TRBD1 | TRBJ2-7 | .